This T cell receptor (beta chain) was sequenced for a study of vaccination and CD4 T cells after COVID-19. Study-level background: Six males and four females constituted the convalescent cohort, two of whom were Hispanic. Sampling post-COVID took place a median about 95 days after diagnosis (range 35 to 161).

TCRdb used MiXCR to reprocess the PCR reads, holding one entry per CDR3 protein. The sample has 25,000 to 30,000 distinct CDR3 sequences, under 65% seen once. This clonotype was counted a few times. The V end was cut by 2 bases, the J end by 3 bases, with 15 bases between. The V gene's germline CDR1 is DFQATT and CDR2 SNEGSKA (reference sequence). This CDR3 has 15 amino acids. Time point: late sampling 161 to 241 days after vaccination in a few convalescent patients. Dates of positive PCR ran from March to December 2020, before US Alpha, Beta and Delta variants. The rearrangement uses TRBV20-1 and TRBJ2-3, with unresolved D. This TCR derives from a human donor who had recovered from COVID-19. The sequences come from CD4+ T cells from blood, collected about 7 months after SARS-CoV-2 vaccination. DNA for the CDR3: TGCAGTGCTAGACTCGGGTACCTGAGGACAGATACGCAGTATTTT. It codes for CSARLGYLRTDTQYF.